This T cell receptor beta chain was sequenced during a study of cytomegalovirus exposure and HLA in healthy donors. Study outcomes and limitations: According to reports, the classifier identified cytomegalovirus status with high specificity and sensitivity. There were a few CMV-associated chains whose specificity for CMV antigens was confirmed in vitro. Some TCR beta chains (about 180 of them) were listed as cytomegalovirus-associated.

Germline CDR1 LGHNA, CDR2 YNFKEQ. The CDR3 is 16 residues long. Trimming cost V 0 bases and J 5 bases; bases outside gene matches: 9. TCRdb keeps only in-frame clones here, not all; method: immunoSEQ multiplex PCR. The sample includes roughly 120,000 clones, 86% of them seen just once. Among the 120 or so subjects of the validation cohort, separate from the approximately 670-subject first cohort, were the donors. About this clone: As yet, its antigen is unknown.

V usage is TRBV4-2 and J usage is TRBJ2-7; 8 bases line up with TRBD2. Material: PBMCs. The sequence was collected from a man aged 18 to 30 in good health and CMV-seronegative. The CDR3 sequence is CASSQDFTSGAHEQYF. The CDR3 region has the DNA TGTGCCAGCAGCCAAGATTTCACTAGCGGTGCCCACGAGCAGTACTTC.